The 11 T cell receptor beta chains in this list originate from one sample, sequenced in a study of CD8+CD57+ T cells in acquired aplastic anemia. TCR beta VDJ combinations and CDR3 sequences were profiled from genomic DNA. TCRdb analysed the reads with MiXCR anew, one entry per CDR3 protein. The sample lists under 200,000 distinct CDR3 sequences; roughly 45% were seen once. Those patients picked for sequencing had displayed CD8+CD57+ cell expansion on flow cytometry. The sample taken for sequencing was sorted CD4+, CD8+, or CD8+CD57+ T cells (not recorded which) from PBMCs. The receptor set was obtained from a human donor with aplastic anemia.

This clonotype was seen more than once but under ten times. This chain connects TRBV11-2 to TRBJ1-4; 8 bases are a match to TRBD1. The CDR3 is 15 residues long. In germline, CDR1 is SGHAT, CDR2 FQNNGV. V was clipped by 3 bases and J by 8 bases; unmatched bases: 8. CDR3 sequence: CASSFHGTGVEKLFF. CDR3 DNA: TGTGCCAGCAGCTTCCACGGGACAGGCGTCGAAAAACTGTTTTTT.

The gene calls are TRBV19 and TRBJ1-1; 7 nucleotides agree with TRBD1. J gave up 1 base and V 7 bases, and 9 bases lay outside the gene matches. The CDR3 spans 15 residues. Germline CDR1 and CDR2: LNHDA and SQIVND (reference sequence). In DNA, the CDR3 is TGTGCCAGTACCTATCCGGGACAGAGGAACACTGAAGCTTTCTTT. Amino acids: CASTYPGQRNTEAFF.

In this sample, this clonotype turned up many times. The rearrangement links TRBV7-9 to TRBJ2-2; D uncertain. There are 15 residues in the CDR3. Trimming left V 5 bases short and J 6 bases short, with 16 bases between. The germline CDR1 and CDR2 sequences are SEHNR and FQNEAQ (reference sequence). This chain's CDR3 is CASSPRASGAGELFF. The CDR3 DNA follows: TGTGCCAGCAGCCCTAGGGCGTCCGGCGCCGGGGAGCTGTTTTTT.

This clonotype showed up many times. The chain employs TRBV6-5 and TRBJ1-5; TRBD1 might be the D (5 bases). The germline gives CDR1 MNHEY, CDR2 SVGAGI. Trimming took off 4 bases at V and 0 bases at J, with 13 bases between the two ends. CDR3 length equals 16 residues. The CDR3 nucleotides are TGTGCCAGCAGTTCTGGGACGGCTATTAGCAATCAGCCCCAGCATTTT. Translation: CASSSGTAISNQPQHF.

Of note for this clonotype: A much larger clone lies a single base off, so this may be a read error. The V and J genes are TRBV10-3 and TRBJ2-7; 14 bases are shared with TRBD2. With 10 bases clipped from V and 3 bases from J, the junction kept 11 bases outside the gene matches. The germline V gene encodes CDR1 ENHRY and CDR2 SYGVKD. This CDR3 has 16 amino acids. This CDR3 reads CASALAGTSGSYEQYV. The CDR3 DNA sequence: TGTGCCAGCGCCCTCGCCGGGACTAGCGGGAGCTACGAGCAGTACGTC.

This clonotype was detected many times. The V and J genes are TRBV5-1 and TRBJ2-7; possibly TRBD1 or TRBD2 for D (6 bases each). CDR3 length: 13 residues. The V end lost 1 base, the J end lost 5 bases, and 10 bases lay between the germline ends. Per the germline V gene, CDR1 is SGHRS and CDR2 is YFSETQ. CDR3 sequence: CASSLSGGHEQYV. For the CDR3, the DNA is TGCGCCAGCAGCTTGTCCGGGGGCCACGAGCAGTACGTC.

This clonotype has more than one count but fewer than ten. The chain couples TRBV29-1 to TRBJ2-7, with D perhaps matching TRBD1 (5 bases). The CDR3 is made up of 13 amino acids. V gave up 7 bases and J gave up 3 bases, with 16 bases separating them. CDR1 and CDR2 (germline): SQVTM, ANQGSEA. The CDR3 DNA reads TGCAGCGCCCAAGCCCGCAGGGACTACGAGCAGTACTTC. Translated, it gives CSAQARRDYEQYF.

This clonotype was seen ten or more times. The chain joins TRBV6-1 to TRBJ2-5; 12 positions match TRBD1. The CDR3 contains 16 residues. Germline assignment: CDR1 MNHNS and CDR2 SASEGT. V gave up 5 bases and J gave up 2 bases; unmatched junction bases: 6. CDR3: CASSRDRGRLQETQYF. In DNA, the CDR3 is TGTGCCAGCAGTAGGGACAGGGGGCGGCTTCAAGAGACCCAGTACTTC.

This clonotype appeared a few times. Being one base from a much bigger clone, this may be a read error. V and J are TRBV7-2 and TRBJ2-7; either TRBD1 or TRBD2 may fit D (5 bases each). V lost 5 bases, J lost 3 bases, and 17 bases lay in between. CDR1 and CDR2 from the germline V gene are SGHTA and FQGNSA. The CDR3 covers 15 residues. Here the CDR3 reads CASSPARGPIYEQYV. CDR3 bases: TGTGCCAGCAGCCCTGCCCGGGGACCCATCTACGAGCAGTACGTC.

This clonotype was picked up one time. The rearrangement uses TRBV12-3 or TRBV12-4 and TRBJ1-4, with 7 positions matching TRBD1. This CDR3 is built from 13 residues. V lost 6 bases to trimming and J lost 10 bases; unmatched junction nucleotides: 8. The CDR3 protein is CASRRPGGGKLFF. For the CDR3, the DNA is TGTGCCAGCAGGCGGCCAGGGGGAGGAAAACTGTTTTTT.

There are many counts of this clonotype. The chain carries TRBV12-3 or TRBV12-4 and TRBJ2-1; D uncertain. This CDR3 has 13 residues. The V end lost 5 bases, the J end lost 5 bases, and 10 bases lay between the germline ends. CDR3 coding DNA: TGTGCCAGCAGTATTTTGCTTGACAATGAGCAGTTCTTC. Its translation: CASSILLDNEQFF.